This T cell receptor (beta chain) was captured by sequencing in a study of blood T cell repertoires in COVID-19. About the research overall: Both acute and convalescent COVID-19 samples were obtained from the United States, Italy and Spain.

V was clipped by 5 bases and J by 8 bases, with 12 bases between them. CDR3 length equals 12 residues. Here immunoSEQ multiplex PCR was the method, and the copy in TCRdb shows in-frame clones only, minus some. The sample gives around 180,000 clones, around 83% of which show up once; less than 3.5% is in the top ten. The sample comprised peripheral blood. The source is a woman aged 30 to 39 with active or convalescent COVID-19. The V and J genes are TRBV12-3 or TRBV12-4 and TRBJ1-2, with D unclear. CDR3: CASSASSPGYTF. The CDR3 DNA is TGTGCCAGCAGTGCCTCGAGCCCGGGCTACACCTTC.